Included here is one T cell receptor beta chain sequence, with context. What it binds is not known. This record comes from a study of CD8 T cells in Susac syndrome. The study's findings and limits: The study's TCR sequencing and HLA analysis covered a relatively small number of individuals, and the study acknowledged this.

The CDR3 extends over 15 amino acids. The V end was cut by 4 bases, the J end by 2 bases, with 15 bases between. The germline gives CDR1 SEHNR, CDR2 FQNEAQ (reference sequence). RNA in amounts of about 0.45 to 1 ug was reverse transcribed with random hexamers. MiXCR, applied by TCRdb to the immunoSEQ multiplex PCR reads, yields one record per CDR3 protein. This sample has over 130,000 distinct CDR3 sequences, with around 96% found just once. The genes are TRBV7-9 and TRBJ2-7; D perhaps matches TRBD1 (8 bases). This receptor was taken from a human donor with multiple sclerosis. The sequencing sample was made of CD4+ T cells from PBMCs. CDR3 DNA sequence: TGTGCCAGCAGCTCCACAGGGGGGAGGGCCTACGAGCAGTACTTC. Amino acids: CASSSTGGRAYEQYF.